This T cell receptor beta chain emerged from a study of OX40 agonist ivuxolimab in advanced cancers. Study summary: Patients enrolled in dose escalation were diagnosed with hepatocellular carcinoma, melanoma, renal cell or head and neck cancer. Patients achieving partial responses numbered three: one hepatocellular carcinoma case and two cutaneous melanoma cases. Study-level points and caveats: Some nonresponders also had low normalized T-cell clonal expansion.

Researchers took blood at baseline, on cycle 4 day 1, and on cycle 7 day 1. This CDR3 contains 12 residues. From germline, CDR1 is MNHNS and CDR2 SASEGT. Trimming took 6 bases from V and 8 from J; bases not matched to a gene: 6. For this clone: Its antigen is still unknown.

Clones were read by immunoSEQ multiplex PCR, and TCRdb kept only the in-frame ones, dropping some. The sample has roughly 100,000 clones, roughly nine tenths seen once; the top ten hold about 3%. The clonotype was recovered from an adult with an advanced solid tumor such as melanoma, head and neck, liver or kidney cancer. The chain uses TRBV6-1 and TRBJ1-2; 7 nucleotides agree with TRBD1. Sequencing used CD4+ or CD8+ T cells sorted from blood, obtained in a trial of the OX40 agonist ivuxolimab. In DNA, the CDR3 is TGTGCCAGCAGAGGACAGGCAACAGGCTACACCTTC. The encoded protein is CASRGQATGYTF.